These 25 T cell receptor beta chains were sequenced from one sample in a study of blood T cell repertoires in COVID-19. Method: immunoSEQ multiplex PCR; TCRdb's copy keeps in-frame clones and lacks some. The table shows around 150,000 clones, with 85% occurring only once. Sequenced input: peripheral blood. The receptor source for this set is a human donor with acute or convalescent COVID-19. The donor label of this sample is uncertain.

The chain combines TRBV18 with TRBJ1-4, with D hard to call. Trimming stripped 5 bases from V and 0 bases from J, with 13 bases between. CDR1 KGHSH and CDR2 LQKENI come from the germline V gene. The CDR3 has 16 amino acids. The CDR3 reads CASSAEVASTNEKLFF. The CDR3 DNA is TGTGCCAGCTCAGCGGAGGTGGCTTCAACTAATGAAAAACTGTTTTTT.

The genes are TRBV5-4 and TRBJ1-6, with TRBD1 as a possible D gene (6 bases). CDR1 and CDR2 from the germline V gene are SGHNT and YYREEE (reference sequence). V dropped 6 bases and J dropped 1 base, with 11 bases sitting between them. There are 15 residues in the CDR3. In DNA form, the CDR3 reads TGTGCCAGCATGAGGGGGGGTTCCTATAATTCACCCCTCCACTTT. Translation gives CASMRGGSYNSPLHF.

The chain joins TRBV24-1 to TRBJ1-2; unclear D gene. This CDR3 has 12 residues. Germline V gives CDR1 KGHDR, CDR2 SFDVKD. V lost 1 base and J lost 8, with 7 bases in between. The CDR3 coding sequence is TGTGCCACCAGTGATTTTCGGGGAGGCTACACCTTC. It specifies CATSDFRGGYTF.

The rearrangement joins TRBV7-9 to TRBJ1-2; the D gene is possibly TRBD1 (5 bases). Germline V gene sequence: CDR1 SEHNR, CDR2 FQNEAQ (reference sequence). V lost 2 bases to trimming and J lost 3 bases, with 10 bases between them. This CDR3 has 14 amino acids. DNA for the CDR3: TGTGCCAGCAGCTTACTTACAGGAGACTATGGCTACACCTTC. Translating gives CASSLLTGDYGYTF.

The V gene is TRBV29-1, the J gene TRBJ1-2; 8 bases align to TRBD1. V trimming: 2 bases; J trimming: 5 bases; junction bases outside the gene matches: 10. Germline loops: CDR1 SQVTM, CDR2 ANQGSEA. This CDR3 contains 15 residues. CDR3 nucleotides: TGCAGCGTTGAAAAGGGCCGGACAGGGTTTTATGGCTACACCTTC. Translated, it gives CSVEKGRTGFYGYTF.

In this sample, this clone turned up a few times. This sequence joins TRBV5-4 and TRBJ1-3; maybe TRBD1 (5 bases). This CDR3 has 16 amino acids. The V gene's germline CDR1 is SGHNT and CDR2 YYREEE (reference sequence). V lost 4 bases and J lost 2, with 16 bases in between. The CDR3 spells CASSVGQPLTGNTIYF. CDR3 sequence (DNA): TGTGCCAGCAGCGTAGGACAACCACTAACTGGAAACACCATATATTTT.

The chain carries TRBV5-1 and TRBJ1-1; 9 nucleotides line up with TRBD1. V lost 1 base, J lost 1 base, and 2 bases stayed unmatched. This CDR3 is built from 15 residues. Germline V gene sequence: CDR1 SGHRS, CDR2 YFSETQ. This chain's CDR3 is CASSLTGGRNTEAFF. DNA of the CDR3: TGCGCCAGCAGCTTGACAGGGGGCAGGAACACTGAAGCTTTCTTT.

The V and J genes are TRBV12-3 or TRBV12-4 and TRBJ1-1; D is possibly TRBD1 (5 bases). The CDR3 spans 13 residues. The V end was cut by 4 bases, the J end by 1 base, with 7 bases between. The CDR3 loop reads CASSWGGNTEAFF. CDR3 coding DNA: TGTGCCAGCAGTTGGGGGGGGAACACTGAAGCTTTCTTT.

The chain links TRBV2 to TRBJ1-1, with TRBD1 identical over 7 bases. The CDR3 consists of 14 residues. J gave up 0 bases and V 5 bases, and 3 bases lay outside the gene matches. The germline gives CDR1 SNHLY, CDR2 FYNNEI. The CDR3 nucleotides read TGTGCCAGCAGTAGACAGGGCCTGAACACTGAAGCTTTCTTT. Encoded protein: CASSRQGLNTEAFF.

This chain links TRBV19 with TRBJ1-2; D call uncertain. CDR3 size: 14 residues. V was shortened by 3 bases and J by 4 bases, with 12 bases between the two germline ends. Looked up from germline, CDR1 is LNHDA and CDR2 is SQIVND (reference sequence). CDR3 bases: TGTGCCAGTAGTATGGGCAGTCTTTTCTATGGCTACACCTTC. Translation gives CASSMGSLFYGYTF.

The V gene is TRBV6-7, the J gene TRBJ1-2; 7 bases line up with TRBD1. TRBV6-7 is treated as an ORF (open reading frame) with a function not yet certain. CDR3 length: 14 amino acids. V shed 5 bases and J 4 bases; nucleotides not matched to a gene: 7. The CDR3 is CASSNPGQIYGYTF. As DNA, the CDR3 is TGTGCCAGCAGTAATCCGGGACAGATCTATGGCTACACCTTC.

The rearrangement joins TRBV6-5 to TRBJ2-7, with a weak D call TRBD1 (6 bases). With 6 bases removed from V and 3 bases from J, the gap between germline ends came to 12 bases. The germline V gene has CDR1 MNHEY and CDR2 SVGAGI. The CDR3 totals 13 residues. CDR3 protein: CASRQGIYYEQYF. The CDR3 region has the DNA TGTGCCAGCAGACAGGGCATTTACTACGAGCAGTACTTC.

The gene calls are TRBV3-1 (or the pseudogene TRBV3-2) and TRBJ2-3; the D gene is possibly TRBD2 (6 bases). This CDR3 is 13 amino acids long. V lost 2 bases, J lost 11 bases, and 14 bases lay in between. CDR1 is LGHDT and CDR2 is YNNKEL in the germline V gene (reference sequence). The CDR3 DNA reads TGTGCCAGCAGCCAAAACCTGGCGGGGTTGCAGTATTTT. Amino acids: CASSQNLAGLQYF.

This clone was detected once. CDR3 nucleotides: TGTGCCAGCAGTAAACAACAGGGGCGGAACACTGAAGCTTTCTTT. Residues: CASSKQQGRNTEAFF. The rearrangement uses TRBV6-5 and TRBJ1-1, with 7 bases that match TRBD1. With V trimmed by 5 bases and J by 1 base, 7 bases remained unmatched. Germline V lookup: CDR1 MNHEY, CDR2 SVGAGI. The CDR3 covers 15 residues.

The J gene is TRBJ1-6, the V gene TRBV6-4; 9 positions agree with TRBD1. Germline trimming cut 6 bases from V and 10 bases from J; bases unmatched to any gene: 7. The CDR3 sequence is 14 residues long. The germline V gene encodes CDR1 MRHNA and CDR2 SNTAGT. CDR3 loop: CASRGTGSRSPLHF. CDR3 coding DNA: TGTGCCAGCAGAGGGACAGGGTCTCGGTCACCCCTCCACTTT.

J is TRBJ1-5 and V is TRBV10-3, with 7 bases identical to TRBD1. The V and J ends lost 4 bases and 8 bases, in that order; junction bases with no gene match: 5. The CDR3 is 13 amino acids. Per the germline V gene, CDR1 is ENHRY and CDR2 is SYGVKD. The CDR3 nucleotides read TGTGCCATCAGTGGGACAGGTAAGGAGCCCCAGCATTTT. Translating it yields CAISGTGKEPQHF.

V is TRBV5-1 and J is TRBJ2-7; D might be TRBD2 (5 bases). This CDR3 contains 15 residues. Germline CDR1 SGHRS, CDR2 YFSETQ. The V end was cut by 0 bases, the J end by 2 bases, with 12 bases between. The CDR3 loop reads CASSLGFGITYEQYF. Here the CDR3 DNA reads TGCGCCAGCAGCTTGGGGTTCGGGATAACCTACGAGCAGTACTTC.

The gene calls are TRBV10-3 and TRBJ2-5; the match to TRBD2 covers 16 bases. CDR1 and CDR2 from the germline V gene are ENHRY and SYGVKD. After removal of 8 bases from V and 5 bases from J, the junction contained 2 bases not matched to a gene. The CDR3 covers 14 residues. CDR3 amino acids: CAIGTSGGDETQYF. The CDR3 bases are TGTGCCATCGGGACTAGCGGGGGGGACGAGACCCAGTACTTC.

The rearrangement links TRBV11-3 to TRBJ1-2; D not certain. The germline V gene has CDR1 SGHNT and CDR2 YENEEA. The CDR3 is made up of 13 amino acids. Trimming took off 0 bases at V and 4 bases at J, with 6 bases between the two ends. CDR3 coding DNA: TGTGCCAGCAGCTTAGATCGGAGCTATGGCTACACCTTC. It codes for CASSLDRSYGYTF.

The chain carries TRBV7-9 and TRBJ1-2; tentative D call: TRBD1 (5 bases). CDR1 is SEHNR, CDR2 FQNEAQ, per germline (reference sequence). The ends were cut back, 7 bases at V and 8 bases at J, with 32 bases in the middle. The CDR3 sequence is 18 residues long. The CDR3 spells CASTLLAPSSDSPFGYTF. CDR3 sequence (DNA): TGTGCCAGCACCCTCTTAGCTCCTTCGTCCGACAGTCCCTTCGGCTACACCTTC.

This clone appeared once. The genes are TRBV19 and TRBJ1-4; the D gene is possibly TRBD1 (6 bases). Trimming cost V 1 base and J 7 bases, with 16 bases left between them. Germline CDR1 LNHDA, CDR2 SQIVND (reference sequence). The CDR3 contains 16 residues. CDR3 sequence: CASSIVLGANGEKLFF. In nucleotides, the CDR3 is TGTGCCAGTAGTATAGTACTGGGGGCGAATGGTGAAAAACTGTTTTTT.

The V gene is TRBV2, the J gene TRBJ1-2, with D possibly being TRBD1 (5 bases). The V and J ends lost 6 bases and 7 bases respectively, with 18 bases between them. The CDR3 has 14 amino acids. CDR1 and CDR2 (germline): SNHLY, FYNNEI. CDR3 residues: CASRSNQGLGGYTF. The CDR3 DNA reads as TGTGCCAGCAGGAGCAACCAGGGTTTAGGTGGCTACACCTTC.

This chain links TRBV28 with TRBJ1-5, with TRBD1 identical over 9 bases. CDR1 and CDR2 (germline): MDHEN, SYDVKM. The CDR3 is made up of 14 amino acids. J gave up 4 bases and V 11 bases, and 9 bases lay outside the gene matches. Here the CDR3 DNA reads TGTGCCGTCAATACAGGGGGCTGGAATCAGCCCCAGCATTTT. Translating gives CAVNTGGWNQPQHF. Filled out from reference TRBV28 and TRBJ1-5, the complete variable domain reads DVKVTQSSRYLVKRTGEKVFLECVQDMDHENMFWYRQDPGLGLRLIYFSYDVKMKEKGDIPEGYSVSREKKERFSLILESASTNQTSMYLCAVNTGGWNQPQHFGDGTRLSIL.

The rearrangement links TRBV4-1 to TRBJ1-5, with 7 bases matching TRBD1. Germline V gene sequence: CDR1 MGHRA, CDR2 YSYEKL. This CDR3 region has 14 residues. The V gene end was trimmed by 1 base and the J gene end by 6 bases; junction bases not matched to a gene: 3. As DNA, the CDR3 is TGCGCCAGCAGCCAAGTTCCAGGGGGTCAGCCCCAGCATTTT. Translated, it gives CASSQVPGGQPQHF.

The CDR3 DNA is TGTGCCAGCAGTTACTCGTCTGCCCATCTAGGTGGCTACACCTTC. It yields the protein CASSYSSAHLGGYTF. The chain combines TRBV6-2 or TRBV6-3 with TRBJ1-2; D unresolved. The CDR3 runs 15 residues. Trimming took 0 bases from V and 7 from J, leaving 15 bases between them. Germline CDR1 is MNHEY and CDR2 is SVGEGT.